This T cell receptor (beta chain) is from a study of blood T cell repertoires in COVID-19. Study at large: The samples span acute and convalescent COVID-19 from the United States, Italy and Spain. T cells, B-cell-depleted T cells, or PBMCs provided the cDNA or gDNA that served as material.

How the authors handled the data: The authors estimated nucleated cell counts from reference gene primer amplification. Assay: immunoSEQ multiplex PCR; the TCRdb copy retains only in-frame clones and omits some. For V, J and clone size, that table is used; D and trimming come from the DNA. Of more than 85,000 clones in the sample, approximately 79% were seen once. CDR3 length: 19 amino acids. Germline trimming cut 3 bases from V and 1 base from J; bases unmatched to any gene: 15. Germline assignment: CDR1 MNHEY and CDR2 SMNVEV (reference sequence). This chain uses TRBV27 with TRBJ2-5; 9 positions agree with TRBD1. The origin of this receptor is a woman aged 80 or older with active or convalescent COVID-19. Sequenced: peripheral blood. The CDR3 sequence is CASSFFSKTGTGSQETQYF. In nucleotides, the CDR3 is TGTGCCAGCAGTTTTTTTTCAAAAACCGGGACAGGGAGCCAAGAGACCCAGTACTTC.